One and the same sample provided the 20 T cell receptor beta chains below, sequenced in a study of blood T cell repertoires in COVID-19 (TCRdb year 2020). Preparation of the library involved the immunoSEQ multiplex PCR assay. This immuneACCESS table, as held by TCRdb, lists in-frame sequences with V and J called but not all clones. Of the missing ones, under half trace to an unresolved V gene in checked studies; the others have no known cause. The sample has about 170,000 clones on record, around 86% of them singletons. 2.5% to 3% of the sample is held by the ten biggest clonotypes. The material sequenced was peripheral blood. All receptors derive from a woman at least 80 years old with COVID-19, enrolled during active disease.

The genes are TRBV5-1 and TRBJ2-3; TRBD2 matches at 7 bases. V lost 2 bases and J lost 3; bases outside the gene matches: 3. CDR3 length equals 14 residues. From germline, CDR1 is SGHRS and CDR2 YFSETQ. CDR3 region: CASSFGGRTDTQYF. DNA for the CDR3: TGCGCCAGCAGCTTTGGCGGGAGAACAGATACGCAGTATTTT.

The chain employs TRBV6-5 and TRBJ2-7; D gene ambiguous. CDR3 length: 14 residues. V shed 0 bases and J shed 2 bases, with 8 bases lying between them. CDR1 is MNHEY and CDR2 is SVGAGI in the germline V gene. The CDR3 spells CASSYSHSTYEQYF. The CDR3 DNA reads TGTGCCAGCAGTTACTCTCACTCAACCTACGAGCAGTACTTC.

The chain recombines TRBV20-1 with TRBJ2-1; no firm D call. Per the germline V gene, CDR1 is DFQATT and CDR2 is SNEGSKA (reference sequence). The V and J ends lost 5 bases and 9 bases respectively, with 8 bases between them. The CDR3 length is 10 residues. The CDR3 coding sequence is TGCAGTGCTTCGGTCCTTGAGCAGTTCTTC. It encodes CSASVLEQFF.

CDR3 sequence reads: CASSLTLGVYSNQPQHF. In nucleotides, the CDR3 is TGTGCCAGCAGTTTAACCCTAGGAGTCTATAGCAATCAGCCCCAGCATTTT. This chain links TRBV6-7 with TRBJ1-5; the D is unclear. TRBV6-7 is designated an ORF whose function remains uncertain. V lost 4 bases, J lost 0 bases, and 16 bases lay in between. This CDR3 spans 17 amino acids.

This rearrangement joins TRBV12-3 or TRBV12-4 to TRBJ2-7; a weak D match, TRBD1 (5 bases). V gave up 8 bases and J gave up 6 bases, with 17 bases separating them. The CDR3 covers 13 residues. CDR3 region: CASSSLRDTEQYF. CDR3 DNA: TGTGCCAGCTCGAGTCTCAGGGATACCGAGCAGTACTTC.

The CDR3 coding sequence is TGTGCCAGCAGCCAAGATTTGCGGGGAAACTACGAGCAGTACTTC. Protein sequence: CASSQDLRGNYEQYF. V and J are TRBV4-2 and TRBJ2-7; weak D call: TRBD2 (6 bases). The CDR3 extends over 15 amino acids. The V and J ends lost 0 bases and 3 bases respectively, with 12 bases between them. Germline V lookup: CDR1 LGHNA, CDR2 YNFKEQ.

J is TRBJ1-3 and V is TRBV5-1; D not certain. Between the trimmed V and J ends, which lost 1 base and 0 bases, there was a span of 11 bases. This CDR3 is built from 16 residues. Germline assignment: CDR1 SGHRS and CDR2 YFSETQ. DNA of the CDR3: TGCGCCAGCAGCTTGCTGGGCAGAACCTCTGGAAACACCATATATTTT. Protein product: CASSLLGRTSGNTIYF.

The chain joins TRBV14 to TRBJ2-5; TRBD1 agrees at 9 bases. The V gene's germline CDR1 is SGHDN and CDR2 FVKESK. The length of the CDR3 is 16 residues. The V and J ends lost 8 bases and 2 bases, in that order; junction bases with no gene match: 12. The CDR3 protein is CASSATGGIRQETQYF. As DNA, the CDR3 is TGTGCCAGCTCTGCCACAGGGGGCATAAGACAAGAGACCCAGTACTTC.

The chain couples TRBV3-1 (or the pseudogene TRBV3-2) to TRBJ2-3; 8 bases are a match to TRBD2. Trimming took 1 base from V and 8 from J; bases not matched to a gene: 8. Per germline, CDR1 LGHDT and CDR2 YNNKEL (reference sequence). The CDR3 contains 15 residues. The CDR3 nucleotides read TGTGCCAGCAGCCAAGGCCTAGCGGGTTCTGGTACGCAGTATTTT. This gives the protein CASSQGLAGSGTQYF.

The V call is TRBV5-1, the J call TRBJ2-1; D not resolved. The V and J ends lost 4 bases and 0 bases respectively, with 8 bases between them. The V gene's germline CDR1 is SGHRS and CDR2 YFSETQ. This CDR3 is built from 14 residues. The CDR3 sequence is CASSLQSSYNEQFF. CDR3 DNA sequence: TGCGCCAGCAGCCTACAGAGCTCCTACAATGAGCAGTTCTTC. Based on the CDR3 plus reference TRBV5-1 and TRBJ2-1, the full variable domain is KAGVTQTPRYLIKTRGQQVTLSCSPISGHRSVSWYQQTPGQGLQFLFEYFSETQRNKGNFPGRFSGRQFSNSRSEMNVSTLELGDSALYLCASSLQSSYNEQFFGPGTRLTVL.

The V gene is TRBV10-2, the J gene TRBJ1-2, with D possibly TRBD1 on 6 matching bases. Germline V lookup: CDR1 WSHSY, CDR2 SAAADI. The CDR3 has 15 residues. Trimming took off 0 bases at V and 4 bases at J, with 12 bases between the two ends. The chain's CDR3 is CASSESARGSYGYTF. In nucleotides, the CDR3 is TGCGCCAGCAGTGAGTCGGCCAGGGGAAGCTATGGCTACACCTTC.

V and J are TRBV6-6 and TRBJ2-7; 9 bases agree with TRBD2. The germline CDR1 and CDR2 sequences are MNHNY and SVGAGI (reference sequence). Trimming removed 8 bases from V and 3 bases from J; junction bases left unmatched: 8. The CDR3 spans 14 residues. The CDR3 region is CASASSGTLYEQYF. The CDR3, as DNA: TGTGCCAGCGCCTCTAGCGGGACGCTCTACGAGCAGTACTTC.

The rearrangement joins TRBV3-1 (or the pseudogene TRBV3-2) to TRBJ1-1, with D perhaps matching TRBD1 (6 bases). Trimming cost V 10 bases and J 3 bases, with 15 bases left between them. The CDR3 spans 13 residues. CDR1 LGHDT and CDR2 YNNKEL come from the germline V gene (reference sequence). CDR3 DNA sequence: TGTGCCACCGAGGGCAGGGGAGACACTGAAGCTTTCTTT. It codes for CATEGRGDTEAFF.

The genes are TRBV2 and TRBJ1-5; tentatively, D is TRBD1 (5 bases). Trimming pared 2 bases from V and 3 bases from J, leaving 11 bases between. The CDR3 spans 15 residues. Per the germline V gene, CDR1 is SNHLY and CDR2 is FYNNEI. CDR3 sequence (DNA): TGTGCCAGCAGTGAATTGGGGGGTTTCAATCAGCCCCAGCATTTT. Translation: CASSELGGFNQPQHF.

In the case of this clone: The junction shows a germline mismatch at one end, possibly a read error. The chain joins TRBV7-7 to TRBJ2-2; perhaps TRBD2 as D (6 bases). Germline V gene data show CDR1 as SSHAT and CDR2 as FNYEAQ (reference sequence). This CDR3 spans 16 amino acids. The chain's CDR3 is CASSSSLGRETGELFF. CDR3 in DNA: TGTGCTAGCAGCTCCTCCCTGGGGCGGGAAACCGGGGAGCTGTTTTTT.

The sample holds a few counts of this clone. The gene calls are TRBV5-6 and TRBJ1-3; D may be TRBD1 (5 bases). Trimming took 3 bases from V and 0 from J, leaving 13 bases between them. The germline CDR1 and CDR2 sequences are SGHDT and YYEEEE. The CDR3 covers 16 residues. CDR3 amino acids: CASSSYRFSSGNTIYF. The CDR3 nucleotides read TGTGCCAGCAGCTCATACAGGTTTAGCTCTGGAAACACCATATATTTT.

This clone was seen repeatedly, ten times or more. The chain uses TRBV19 and TRBJ1-1; 7 bases are shared with TRBD1. The CDR3 contains 15 residues. The junction had 15 bases not matched to a gene; V was cut back by 3 bases and J by 11 bases. The germline V gene has CDR1 LNHDA and CDR2 SQIVND (reference sequence). The CDR3 protein is CASSIPGQAGFRAFF. The CDR3 DNA is TGTGCCAGTAGTATTCCCGGACAGGCGGGTTTTCGGGCTTTCTTT.

The chain has TRBV2 and TRBJ2-3, with 11 bases fitting TRBD2. Germline CDR1 SNHLY, CDR2 FYNNEI. The CDR3 has 16 amino acids. The V segment lost 6 bases and the J segment 0 bases; nucleotides outside the gene matches: 5. The CDR3 sequence is CASRKLAGASTDTQYF. The CDR3 DNA follows: TGTGCCAGCAGAAAACTAGCGGGGGCGAGCACAGATACGCAGTATTTT.

V and J are TRBV9 and TRBJ2-1, with TRBD2 matching 13 bases. Germline CDR1 reads SGDLS; CDR2 reads YYNGEE. Trimming took 4 bases from V and 9 from J; bases not matched to a gene: 10. This CDR3 has 16 amino acids. In DNA, the CDR3 is TGTGCCAGCAGCTCAACCGGGACTAGCGGGAAGTTTGAGCAGTTCTTC. Its translation: CASSSTGTSGKFEQFF.

This clone was detected only once. This sequence joins TRBV12-3 or TRBV12-4 and TRBJ1-2, with a tentative D call TRBD1 (6 bases). Trimming left V 0 bases short and J 7 bases short, with 9 bases between. The CDR3 loop spans 13 amino acids. The CDR3: CASSLAGAGGYTF. Here the CDR3 DNA reads TGTGCCAGCAGTTTAGCGGGGGCGGGTGGCTACACCTTC.